The clone carrying this T cell receptor (beta chain) was found many times. V was trimmed by 3 bases and J by 3 bases, leaving 9 bases between them. CDR3 length: 13 amino acids. Germline loops: CDR1 DFQATT, CDR2 SNEGSKA (reference sequence). The sample is drawn from a study of metastatic and nonmetastatic thyroid tumors. TCRdb re-clonotyped the PCR reads via MiXCR. The sample records roughly 72,000 clones, more than 15% being singletons. Thyroid surgery was preceded by no treatment in any patient. The clonotype was recovered from a female donor with papillary thyroid cancer or a benign thyroid nodule (not recorded which). Some clones in this sample may be carry-over from other donors' samples. This chain connects TRBV20-1 to TRBJ1-5; tentative D call: TRBD1 (5 bases). The sample consisted of blood. The CDR3 loop reads CSARAGLNQPQHF. CDR3 coding DNA: TGCAGTGCTAGGGCAGGGCTCAATCAGCCCCAGCATTTT.